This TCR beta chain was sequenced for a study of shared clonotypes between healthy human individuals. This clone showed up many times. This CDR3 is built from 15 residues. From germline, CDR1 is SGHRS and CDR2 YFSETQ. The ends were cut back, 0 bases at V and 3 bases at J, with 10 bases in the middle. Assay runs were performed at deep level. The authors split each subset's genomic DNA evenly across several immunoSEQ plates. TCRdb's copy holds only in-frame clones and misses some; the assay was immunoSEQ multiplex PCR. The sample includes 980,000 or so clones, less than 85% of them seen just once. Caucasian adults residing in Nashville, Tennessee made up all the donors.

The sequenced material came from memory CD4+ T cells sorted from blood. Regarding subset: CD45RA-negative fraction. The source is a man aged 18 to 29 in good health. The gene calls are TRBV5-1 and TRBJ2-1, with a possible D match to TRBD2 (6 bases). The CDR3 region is CASSLVAANYNEQFF. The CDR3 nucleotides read TGCGCCAGCAGCTTGGTAGCGGCCAACTACAATGAGCAGTTCTTC.